The sequence of this TCR beta chain was determined in a study of blood T cell repertoires in COVID-19. Across the study: Acute and convalescent COVID-19 samples came from the United States, Italy and Spain. T cells, B-cell-depleted T cells, or PBMCs provided the cDNA or gDNA that served as material.

Methods used by the authors: Amplification with reference gene primers provided the estimates of nucleated cell counts. Clones were sequenced by immunoSEQ multiplex PCR, and TCRdb holds only the in-frame ones, with some missing. Clonal size and the V and J genes are those of that table, whereas D and trimming came from the DNA. The sample lists about 67,000 clones, 87% occurring once. The CDR3 spans 16 residues. After removal of 5 bases from V and 2 bases from J, the junction contained 6 bases not matched to a gene. Looked up from germline, CDR1 is SGHTA and CDR2 is FQGTGA. The rearrangement links TRBV7-3 to TRBJ2-1; TRBD1 matches at 10 bases. The sample was peripheral blood. This TCR came from a man aged 50-59 years with active COVID-19. In nucleotides, the CDR3 is TGTGCCAGCAGCCCCTGGACAGGGGGGACCTACAATGAGCAGTTCTTC. It yields the protein CASSPWTGGTYNEQFF.